Listed below are T cell receptor beta chains from one sample, sequenced in a study of T cell changes during pregnancy in multiple sclerosis. Some clones are missing from TCRdb's copy, which holds only in-frame ones; the method was immunoSEQ multiplex PCR. The sample has approximately 60,000 clones, roughly 90% seen once. The sample consisted of peripheral blood, taken in the second trimester of pregnancy. The receptors stem from a female donor in good health, enrolled as a control in a pregnancy study. CDR3s include the opening cysteine and the closing phenylalanine or tryptophan. The order of the fields is CDR3 protein, CDR3 DNA, V gene, clone size, J gene, D gene. D genes are given only for firm matches. Size is omitted from some rows. Given values are once, few, many or a class for expanded clones.

CDR3aa: CATSVIPNQPQHF
CDR3nt: TGTGCCACCTCCGTTATCCCTAATCAGCCCCAGCATTTT
v_gene: TRBV28
abundance: NA
j_gene: TRBJ1-5
d_gene: NA

CDR3aa: CASSPGAAVYGELFF
CDR3nt: TGTGCCAGCTCACCAGGGGCGGCAGTATACGGGGAGCTGTTTTTT
v_gene: TRBV18
abundance: NA
j_gene: TRBJ2-2
d_gene: NA

CDR3aa: CASSHGDRGITEAFF
CDR3nt: TGTGCCAGCAGCCACGGGGACAGGGGGATCACTGAAGCTTTCTTT
v_gene: TRBV7-9
abundance: NA
j_gene: TRBJ1-1
d_gene: TRBD1

CDR3aa: CASSYSYRVESTEAFF
CDR3nt: TGTGCCAGCAGTTACTCTTACAGGGTCGAAAGTACTGAAGCTTTCTTT
v_gene: TRBV6-5
abundance: NA
j_gene: TRBJ1-1
d_gene: NA

CDR3aa: CASSPDRDRVMETQYF
CDR3nt: TGTGCCAGCAGCCCAGACCGGGACAGGGTCATGGAGACCCAGTACTTC
v_gene: TRBV7-8
abundance: NA
j_gene: TRBJ2-5
d_gene: TRBD1

CDR3aa: CASSRPSFGGATGELFF
CDR3nt: TGTGCCAGTAGTAGACCCTCGTTTGGGGGGGCCACCGGGGAGCTGTTTTTT
v_gene: TRBV19
abundance: NA
j_gene: TRBJ2-2
d_gene: NA

CDR3aa: CALADTYNEQFF
CDR3nt: TGTGCCCTAGCGGATACCTACAATGAGCAGTTCTTC
v_gene: TRBV28
abundance: NA
j_gene: TRBJ2-1
d_gene: TRBD2

CDR3aa: CASSLVPGTSGTDTQYF
CDR3nt: TGCGCCAGCAGCTTGGTCCCCGGGACTAGCGGCACAGATACGCAGTATTTT
v_gene: TRBV5-1
abundance: NA
j_gene: TRBJ2-3
d_gene: TRBD2

CDR3aa: CASTKTASYEQYF
CDR3nt: TGTGCCAGCACAAAGACAGCTTCCTACGAGCAGTACTTC
v_gene: TRBV28
abundance: NA
j_gene: TRBJ2-7
d_gene: NA

CDR3aa: CASSPQGGGDTIYF
CDR3nt: TGTGCCAGCAGCCCCCAAGGGGGGGGTGACACCATATATTTT
v_gene: TRBV9
abundance: NA
j_gene: TRBJ1-3
d_gene: NA

CDR3aa: CASSPQGLANEQYF
CDR3nt: TGTGCCAGCAGCCCCCAGGGACTAGCAAACGAGCAGTACTTC
v_gene: TRBV7-9
abundance: once
j_gene: TRBJ2-7
d_gene: TRBD2

CDR3aa: CASRRDQETQYF
CDR3nt: TGTGCTAGCCGACGGGACCAAGAGACCCAGTACTTC
v_gene: TRBV12-5
abundance: NA
j_gene: TRBJ2-5
d_gene: NA

CDR3aa: CAAGLAGVFKTQYF
CDR3nt: TGTGCCGCAGGACTAGCGGGAGTCTTTAAGACCCAGTACTTC
v_gene: TRBV28
abundance: NA
j_gene: TRBJ2-5
d_gene: TRBD2

CDR3aa: CASSPPGLAGAYYEQYF
CDR3nt: TGTGCCAGCTCACCGCCGGGACTAGCGGGAGCTTACTACGAGCAGTACTTC
v_gene: TRBV18
abundance: NA
j_gene: TRBJ2-7
d_gene: TRBD2

CDR3aa: CASSASLNSPLHF
CDR3nt: TGTGCCAGCAGCGCTTCCCTAAATTCACCCCTCCACTTT
v_gene: TRBV2
abundance: NA
j_gene: TRBJ1-6
d_gene: NA

CDR3aa: CASSKAVVRVRDTEAFF
CDR3nt: TGTGCCAGCAGCAAAGCGGTCGTCAGGGTAAGGGACACTGAAGCTTTCTTT
v_gene: TRBV21-1
abundance: NA
j_gene: TRBJ1-1
d_gene: NA

CDR3aa: CASSPQASWRQGRETQYF
CDR3nt: TGTGCCAGCAGCCCCCAAGCAAGCTGGCGACAGGGTCGAGAGACCCAGTACTTC
v_gene: TRBV7-6
abundance: NA
j_gene: TRBJ2-5
d_gene: TRBD1

CDR3aa: CASSLARTGGLLSGNTIYF
CDR3nt: TGTGCCAGCAGCTTAGCGAGGACAGGGGGCCTACTCTCTGGAAACACCATATATTTT
v_gene: TRBV7-9
abundance: NA
j_gene: TRBJ1-3
d_gene: TRBD1

CDR3aa: CASSQRTGHRTEAFF
CDR3nt: TGTGCCAGCAGCCAAAGGACAGGGCATCGCACTGAAGCTTTCTTT
v_gene: TRBV5-6
abundance: NA
j_gene: TRBJ1-1
d_gene: TRBD1

CDR3aa: CASSPGAGVNTIYF
CDR3nt: TGTGCCAGCAGCCCCGGGGCAGGGGTAAACACCATATATTTT
v_gene: TRBV14
abundance: NA
j_gene: TRBJ1-3
d_gene: NA

CDR3aa: CASRRWADQPQHF
CDR3nt: TGTGCCAGCAGAAGATGGGCCGATCAGCCCCAGCATTTT
v_gene: TRBV28
abundance: NA
j_gene: TRBJ1-5
d_gene: NA

CDR3aa: CASSPSGGTDTQYF
CDR3nt: TGCGCCAGCAGCCCAAGCGGTGGCACAGATACGCAGTATTTT
v_gene: TRBV5-1
abundance: once
j_gene: TRBJ2-3
d_gene: NA

CDR3aa: CASSVGDGYTF
CDR3nt: TGCGCCAGCAGCGTGGGAGATGGCTACACCTTC
v_gene: TRBV5-1
abundance: NA
j_gene: TRBJ1-2
d_gene: NA

CDR3aa: CASRDTLKKLFF
CDR3nt: TGTGCCAGCAGAGACACGCTGAAGAAACTGTTTTTT
v_gene: TRBV2
abundance: NA
j_gene: TRBJ1-4
d_gene: NA

CDR3aa: CASSLGRTIYEQYF
CDR3nt: TGTGCCAGCAGCCTCGGACGGACTATCTACGAGCAGTACTTC
v_gene: TRBV7-2
abundance: few
j_gene: TRBJ2-7
d_gene: NA

CDR3aa: CASSSEGILAGASRGGQYF
CDR3nt: TGTGCCAGCAGCTCCGAGGGGATACTAGCGGGAGCCTCCCGGGGTGGGCAGTATTTT
v_gene: TRBV5-4
abundance: NA
j_gene: TRBJ2-3
d_gene: TRBD2

CDR3aa: CASSTGSTEAFF
CDR3nt: TGTGCCAGCAGTACAGGGAGCACTGAAGCTTTCTTT
v_gene: TRBV28
abundance: NA
j_gene: TRBJ1-1
d_gene: NA

CDR3aa: CASGSSPRVNEQFF
CDR3nt: TGTGCTAGTGGTTCCTCCCCGCGGGTGAATGAGCAGTTCTTC
v_gene: TRBV12-5
abundance: NA
j_gene: TRBJ2-1
d_gene: NA

CDR3aa: CASRGWDYSYTF
CDR3nt: TGTGCCAGCAGGGGGTGGGACTATAGCTACACCTTC
v_gene: TRBV6-1
abundance: NA
j_gene: TRBJ1-2
d_gene: NA

CDR3aa: CASSLYGTYQETQYF
CDR3nt: TGTGCCAGCAGCTTATACGGGACTTACCAAGAGACCCAGTACTTC
v_gene: TRBV7-8
abundance: NA
j_gene: TRBJ2-5
d_gene: NA

CDR3aa: CASSQEYTREVSSPLHF
CDR3nt: TGCGCCAGCAGCCAAGAGTACACCAGAGAGGTATCTTCACCCCTCCACTTT
v_gene: TRBV4-1
abundance: NA
j_gene: TRBJ1-6
d_gene: NA

CDR3aa: CASKRVAGRLNEKLFF
CDR3nt: TGTGCCAGTAAGAGGGTCGCGGGGCGGCTAAATGAAAAACTGTTTTTT
v_gene: TRBV19
abundance: NA
j_gene: TRBJ1-4
d_gene: NA

CDR3aa: CASSGRTGGLSEQYF
CDR3nt: TGTGCCAGCTCGGGCCGGACAGGGGGCCTGAGCGAGCAGTACTTC
v_gene: TRBV18
abundance: NA
j_gene: TRBJ2-7
d_gene: TRBD1

CDR3aa: CASRFDGQKNTEAFF
CDR3nt: TGTGCCAGCAGATTCGATGGACAGAAGAACACTGAAGCTTTCTTT
v_gene: TRBV7-2
abundance: NA
j_gene: TRBJ1-1
d_gene: NA

CDR3aa: CASSIPGTGQTGELFF
CDR3nt: TGTGCCAGTAGTATCCCCGGGACAGGGCAAACCGGGGAGCTGTTTTTT
v_gene: TRBV19
abundance: NA
j_gene: TRBJ2-2
d_gene: TRBD1

CDR3aa: CASSLAGTSGRYTQYF
CDR3nt: TGTGCCAGCAGTTTAGCCGGGACTAGCGGGAGGTATACGCAGTATTTT
v_gene: TRBV27
abundance: NA
j_gene: TRBJ2-3
d_gene: TRBD2

CDR3aa: CSVDRAGADTQYF
CDR3nt: TGCAGCGTTGACCGGGCGGGGGCCGATACGCAGTATTTT
v_gene: TRBV29-1
abundance: NA
j_gene: TRBJ2-3
d_gene: NA